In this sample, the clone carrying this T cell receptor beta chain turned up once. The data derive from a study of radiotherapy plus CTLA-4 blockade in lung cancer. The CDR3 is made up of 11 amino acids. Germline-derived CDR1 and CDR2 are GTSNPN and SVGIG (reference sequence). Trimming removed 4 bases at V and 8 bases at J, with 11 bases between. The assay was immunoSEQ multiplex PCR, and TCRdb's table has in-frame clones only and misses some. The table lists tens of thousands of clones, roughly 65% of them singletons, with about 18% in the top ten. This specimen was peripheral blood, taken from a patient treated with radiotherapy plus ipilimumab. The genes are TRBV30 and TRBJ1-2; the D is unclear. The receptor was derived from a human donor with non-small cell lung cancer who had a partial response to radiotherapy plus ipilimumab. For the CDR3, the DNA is TGTGCCTGGAAATCGTCGCAGGGCTACACCTTC. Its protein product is CAWKSSQGYTF.